This T cell receptor beta chain was found in a study of blood T cells in healthy people across ages. Background on the study: Per every two T cells, about one barcoded beta molecule was captured by template switching.

Primers used in a second PCR of roughly 6 to 11 cycles were a sample-barcoded 5' primer and a J-beta primer mix. TCRdb recomputed calls from the 5' RACE reads with MiXCR, one row per CDR3 protein. The table lists about 670,000 distinct CDR3 sequences, less than 45% of them singletons. Study results and limitations: Per million T cells, TCR beta diversity dropped roughly linearly as age increased.

Germline CDR1 LGHNA, CDR2 YSLEER. This CDR3 has 16 residues. The V and J ends lost 3 bases and 4 bases, in that order; junction bases with no gene match: 10. Each donor gave 9.5 to 10 milliliters of peripheral blood. Of note for this clonotype: Its target is not known.

This sequence originates from a man older than 75 in good health. This rearrangement joins TRBV4-3 to TRBJ2-7; 9 nucleotides line up with TRBD1. The sequenced material came from blood. CDR3 sequence reads: CASSQGLGTGLYEQYF. CDR3 sequence (DNA): TGCGCCAGCAGCCAGGGTTTGGGGACAGGGCTTTACGAGCAGTACTTC.